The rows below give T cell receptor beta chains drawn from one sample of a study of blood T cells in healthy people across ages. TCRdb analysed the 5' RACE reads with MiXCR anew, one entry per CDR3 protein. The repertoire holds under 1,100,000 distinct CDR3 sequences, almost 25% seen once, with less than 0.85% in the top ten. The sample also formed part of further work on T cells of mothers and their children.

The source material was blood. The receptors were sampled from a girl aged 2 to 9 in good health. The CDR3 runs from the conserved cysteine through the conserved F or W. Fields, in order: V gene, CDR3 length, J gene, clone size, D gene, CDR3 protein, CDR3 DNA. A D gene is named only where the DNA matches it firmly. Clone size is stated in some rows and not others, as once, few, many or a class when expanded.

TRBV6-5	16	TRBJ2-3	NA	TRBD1	CASSYDGQVVTDTQYF	TGTGCCAGCAGTTACGACGGACAGGTTGTAACAGATACGCAGTATTTT
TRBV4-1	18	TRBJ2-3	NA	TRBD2	CASTQYPLERDHTDTQYF	TGCGCCAGCACGCAGTACCCCCTTGAGCGGGACCATACAGATACGCAGTATTTT
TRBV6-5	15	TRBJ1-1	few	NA	CASSFGGLMNTEAFF	TGTGCCAGCAGTTTCGGGGGGCTCATGAACACTGAAGCTTTCTTT
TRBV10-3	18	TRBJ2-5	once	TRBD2	CAISGSPSSGGLQETQYF	TGTGCCATCAGTGGTAGTCCGTCTAGCGGGGGACTTCAAGAGACCCAGTACTTC
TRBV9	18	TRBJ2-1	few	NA	CASGGPRVGTTSYNEQFF	TGTGCCAGCGGTGGGCCTAGGGTTGGGACAACCTCCTACAATGAGCAGTTCTTC
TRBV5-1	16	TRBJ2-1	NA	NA	CASSLYSGSPYNEQFF	TGCGCCAGCAGCTTGTACTCGGGGTCCCCTTACAATGAGCAGTTCTTC
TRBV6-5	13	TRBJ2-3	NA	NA	CASSYAGTDTQYF	TGTGCCAGCAGTTACGCCGGCACAGATACGCAGTATTTT
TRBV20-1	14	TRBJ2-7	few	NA	CSVLTQGGPYEQYF	TGCAGTGTTCTTACCCAGGGTGGCCCCTACGAGCAGTACTTC
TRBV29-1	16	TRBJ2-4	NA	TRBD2	CSVEEARTSGSYIQYF	TGCAGCGTTGAAGAGGCTCGGACTAGCGGGAGTTACATTCAGTACTTC
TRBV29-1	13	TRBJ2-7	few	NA	CSVPDTGSYEQYF	TGCAGCGTTCCCGACACAGGGTCCTACGAGCAGTACTTC
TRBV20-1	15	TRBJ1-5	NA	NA	CSARETGVGNQPQHF	TGCAGTGCTAGAGAAACGGGGGTCGGCAATCAGCCCCAGCATTTT
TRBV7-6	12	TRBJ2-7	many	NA	CASSLPGYEQYF	TGTGCCAGCAGCCTCCCCGGGTACGAGCAGTACTTC
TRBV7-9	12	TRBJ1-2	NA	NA	CASSLASLGYTF	TGTGCCAGCAGCTTAGCTAGCCTTGGCTACACCTTC
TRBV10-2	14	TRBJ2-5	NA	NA	CASSPGSPGETQYF	TGCGCCAGCAGCCCCGGGAGCCCGGGAGAGACCCAGTACTTC
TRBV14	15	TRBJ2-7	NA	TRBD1	CASSREWTGSYEQYF	TGTGCCAGCAGTCGAGAGTGGACAGGGAGCTACGAGCAGTACTTC
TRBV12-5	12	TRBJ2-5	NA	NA	CASRLGQGEQYF	TGTGCTAGCAGACTAGGTCAGGGGGAGCAGTACTTC
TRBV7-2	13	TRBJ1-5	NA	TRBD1	CASSRQGLQPQHF	TGTGCCAGCAGCAGACAGGGCTTGCAGCCCCAGCATTTT
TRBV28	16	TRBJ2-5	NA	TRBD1	CASSLSVRGREETQYF	TGTGCCAGCAGTTTATCCGTCAGGGGGCGAGAGGAGACCCAGTACTTC
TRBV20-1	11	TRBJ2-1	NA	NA	CSADWVNEQFF	TGCAGTGCCGATTGGGTTAATGAGCAGTTCTTC
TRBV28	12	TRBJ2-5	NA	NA	CASRGIKETQYF	TGTGCCAGCAGAGGGATTAAGGAGACCCAGTACTTC
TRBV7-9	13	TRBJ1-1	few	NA	CASSHGSRGEAFF	TGTGCCAGCAGCCACGGGTCTAGGGGTGAAGCTTTCTTT
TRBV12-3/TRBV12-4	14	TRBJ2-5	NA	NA	CASTLSLRAETQYF	TGTGCCAGCACTCTGAGTCTTCGGGCCGAGACCCAGTACTTC
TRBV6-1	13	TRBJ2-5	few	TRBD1	CAGRTGGLETQYF	TGTGCCGGTCGGACAGGGGGCTTGGAGACCCAGTACTTC
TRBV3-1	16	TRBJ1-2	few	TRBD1	CASSQDVGRGLYGYTF	TGTGCCAGCAGCCAAGACGTAGGCAGGGGGCTCTATGGCTACACCTTC
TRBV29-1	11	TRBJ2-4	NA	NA	CSVEDRTIQYF	TGCAGCGTTGAAGATCGAACCATTCAGTACTTC
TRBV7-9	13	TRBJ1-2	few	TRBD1	CASSQTGVAGYTF	TGTGCCAGCAGCCAGACAGGGGTTGCCGGCTACACCTTC
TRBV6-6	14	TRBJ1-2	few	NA	CATAETAANYGYTF	TGTGCCACCGCGGAAACAGCGGCTAACTATGGCTACACCTTC
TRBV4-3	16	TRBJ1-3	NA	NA	CASSRQSLYSGNTIYF	TGCGCCAGCAGCCGGCAGAGCCTTTATTCTGGAAACACCATATATTTT
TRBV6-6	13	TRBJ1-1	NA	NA	CASLRLQNTEAFF	TGTGCCAGCCTTAGACTCCAGAACACTGAAGCTTTCTTT
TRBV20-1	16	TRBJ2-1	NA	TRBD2	CSASDGTSGGPNEQFF	TGCAGTGCTAGCGACGGGACTAGCGGGGGGCCCAATGAGCAGTTCTTC
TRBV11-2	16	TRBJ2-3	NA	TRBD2	CASSLRGAGPTDTQYF	TGTGCCAGCAGCTTAAGAGGAGCGGGGCCCACAGATACGCAGTATTTT
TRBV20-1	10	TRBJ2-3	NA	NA	CSAGLDTQYF	TGCAGTGCGGGCTTAGATACGCAGTATTTT
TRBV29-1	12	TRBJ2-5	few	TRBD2	CSVAREGETQYF	TGCAGCGTGGCCAGGGAGGGAGAGACCCAGTACTTC
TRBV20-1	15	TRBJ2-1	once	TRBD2	CSARKTSSMYNEQFF	TGCAGTGCTAGAAAGACTAGCAGCATGTACAATGAGCAGTTCTTC
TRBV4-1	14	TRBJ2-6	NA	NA	CASSLWIGANVLTF	TGCGCCAGCAGCCTCTGGATCGGGGCCAACGTCCTGACTTTC
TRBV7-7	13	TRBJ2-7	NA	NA	CASSIEGSYEQYF	TGTGCTAGCAGTATCGAGGGGTCCTACGAGCAGTACTTC
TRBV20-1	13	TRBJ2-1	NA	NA	CSADGLSYNEQFF	TGCAGTGCTGATGGGCTTTCCTACAATGAGCAGTTCTTC
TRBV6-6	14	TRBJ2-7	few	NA	CASSLLESSYEQYF	TGTGCCAGCAGCCTACTCGAGAGCTCCTACGAGCAGTACTTC
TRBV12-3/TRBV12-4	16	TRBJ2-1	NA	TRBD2	CASSFSSGGASNEQFF	TGTGCCAGCAGTTTTTCTAGCGGGGGGGCCAGTAATGAGCAGTTCTTC
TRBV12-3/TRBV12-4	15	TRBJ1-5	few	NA	CASSLNPGGNQPQHF	TGTGCCAGCAGTTTAAATCCGGGGGGCAATCAGCCCCAGCATTTT
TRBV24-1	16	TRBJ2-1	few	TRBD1	CATSATGDISYNEQFF	TGTGCCACCAGTGCCACAGGGGACATATCCTACAATGAGCAGTTCTTC
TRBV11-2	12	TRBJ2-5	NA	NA	CASRGGSETQYF	TGTGCCAGCAGGGGGGGATCAGAGACCCAGTACTTC
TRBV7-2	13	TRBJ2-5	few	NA	CATSGASQETQYF	TGTGCCACCTCAGGGGCCAGCCAAGAGACCCAGTACTTC
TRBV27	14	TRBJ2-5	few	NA	CASSQRGLGETQYF	TGTGCCAGCAGTCAACGTGGGCTTGGAGAGACCCAGTACTTC
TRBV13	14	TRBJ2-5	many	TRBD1	CASSLGDRAETQYF	TGTGCCAGCAGCTTAGGGGACAGGGCTGAGACCCAGTACTTC
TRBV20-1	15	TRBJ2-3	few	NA	CSANQDRMRRDTQYF	TGCAGTGCTAATCAAGACAGAATGCGACGAGATACGCAGTATTTT
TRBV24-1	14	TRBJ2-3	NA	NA	CATSGTASTDTQYF	TGTGCCACCAGTGGGACGGCTAGCACAGATACGCAGTATTTT
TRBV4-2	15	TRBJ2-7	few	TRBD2	CASSPSLASGDEQYF	TGTGCCAGCAGCCCTTCCCTCGCTAGCGGGGACGAGCAGTACTTC
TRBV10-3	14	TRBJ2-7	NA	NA	CAIRPRDSIYEQYF	TGTGCCATCAGGCCCAGGGATTCCATCTACGAGCAGTACTTC
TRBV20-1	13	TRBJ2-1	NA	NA	CSAPRAGGNEQFF	TGCAGCGCCCCCCGGGCAGGGGGGAATGAGCAGTTCTTC